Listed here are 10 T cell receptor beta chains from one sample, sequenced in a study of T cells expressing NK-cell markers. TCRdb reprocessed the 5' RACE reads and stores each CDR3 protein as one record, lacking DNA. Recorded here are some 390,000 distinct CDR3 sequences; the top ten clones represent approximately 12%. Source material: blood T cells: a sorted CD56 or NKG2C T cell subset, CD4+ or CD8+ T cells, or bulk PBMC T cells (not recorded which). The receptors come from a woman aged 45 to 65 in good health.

The CDR3 protein is CSVESASGSKATGELFF. The rearrangement joins TRBV29-1 to TRBJ2-2; the D gene TCRdb calls, TRBD2, cannot be checked with no DNA. This CDR3 is built from 17 residues. Germline V lookup: CDR1 SQVTM, CDR2 ANQGSEA.

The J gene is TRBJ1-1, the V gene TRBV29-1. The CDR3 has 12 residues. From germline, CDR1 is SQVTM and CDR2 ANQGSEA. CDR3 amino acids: CSVEDPVGGAFF.

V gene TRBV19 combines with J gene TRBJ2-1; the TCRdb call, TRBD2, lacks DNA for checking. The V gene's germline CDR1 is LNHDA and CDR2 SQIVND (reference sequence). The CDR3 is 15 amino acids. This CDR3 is CASTPLAGSYNEQFF.

This CDR3 reads CSVGTGLYEQYF. V usage is TRBV29-1 and J usage is TRBJ2-7; as DNA is missing, the TRBD1 call by TCRdb cannot be tested. This CDR3 contains 12 residues. Germline assignment: CDR1 SQVTM and CDR2 ANQGSEA.

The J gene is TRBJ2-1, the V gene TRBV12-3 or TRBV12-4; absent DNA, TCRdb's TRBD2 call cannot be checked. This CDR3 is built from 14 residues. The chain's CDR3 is CASSMDYAYNEQFF.

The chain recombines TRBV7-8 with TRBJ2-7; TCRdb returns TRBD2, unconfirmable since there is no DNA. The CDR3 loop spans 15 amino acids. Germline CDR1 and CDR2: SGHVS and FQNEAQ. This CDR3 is CASSLGLAEIYEQYF.

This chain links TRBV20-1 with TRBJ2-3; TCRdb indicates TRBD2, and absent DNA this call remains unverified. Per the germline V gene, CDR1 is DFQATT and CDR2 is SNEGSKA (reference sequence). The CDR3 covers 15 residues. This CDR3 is CSARFPSGSSHTQYF.

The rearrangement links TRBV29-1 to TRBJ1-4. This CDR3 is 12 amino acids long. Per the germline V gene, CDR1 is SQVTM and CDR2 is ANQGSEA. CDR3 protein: CSVEDEGEKLFF.

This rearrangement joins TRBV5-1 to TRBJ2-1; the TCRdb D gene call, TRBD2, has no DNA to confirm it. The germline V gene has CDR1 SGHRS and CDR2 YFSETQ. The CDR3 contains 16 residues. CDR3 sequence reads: CASSLVRAGGRNEQFF.

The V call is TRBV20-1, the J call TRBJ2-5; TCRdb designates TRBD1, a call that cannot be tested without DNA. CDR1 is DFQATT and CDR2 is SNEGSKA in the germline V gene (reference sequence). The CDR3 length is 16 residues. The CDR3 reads CSADGTGDQYQETQYF.